This passage covers 17 T cell receptor beta chains from one sample sequenced in a study of cytomegalovirus exposure and HLA in healthy donors. Measured with immunoSEQ multiplex PCR; TCRdb has only the in-frame clones, and not every one. The sample lists around 99,000 clones; 85% to 90% were seen once. Source material: PBMCs. These receptors were taken from a woman between 18 and 30 years old in good health and CMV-seronegative.

This clone occurred a few times. The CDR3 loop reads CASSFESHTQYF. The CDR3 DNA follows: TGTGCCAGCAGCTTCGAGAGTCATACGCAGTATTTT. This rearrangement joins TRBV11-1 to TRBJ2-3, with D hard to call. The V gene's germline CDR1 is SGHAT and CDR2 FQDESV (reference sequence). V lost 3 bases and J 7 bases, leaving 8 bases between the germline ends. This CDR3 has 12 residues.

This CDR3 reads CAWSVRSEAGYQPQHF. CDR3 DNA sequence: TGTGCCTGGAGTGTACGCTCAGAAGCGGGATATCAGCCCCAGCATTTT. This chain joins TRBV30 and TRBJ1-5; D is undetermined. Germline V lookup: CDR1 GTSNPN, CDR2 SVGIG (reference sequence). The CDR3 runs to 16 residues. The V gene lost 0 bases and the J gene lost 5 bases, with 17 bases spanning the gap.

The chain uses TRBV7-6 and TRBJ2-1; TRBD2 aligns across 8 bases. This CDR3 has 15 residues. The V gene's germline CDR1 is SGHVS and CDR2 FNYEAQ. V shed 1 base, J shed 2 bases, and the junction held 1 base outside the gene matches. CDR3 amino acids: CASSLGLAPYNEQFF. CDR3 bases: TGTGCCAGCAGCTTAGGACTAGCGCCCTACAATGAGCAGTTCTTC. Drawing the rest from reference TRBV7-6 and TRBJ2-1, the complete variable domain is GAGVSQSPRYKVTKRGQDVALRCDPISGHVSLYWYRQALGQGPEFLTYFNYEAQQDKSGLPNDRFSAERPEGSISTLTIQRTEQRDSAMYRCASSLGLAPYNEQFFGPGTRLTVL.

The chain is built from TRBV6-1 and TRBJ2-3; 7 bases fit TRBD2. This CDR3 is built from 14 residues. In germline, CDR1 is MNHNS, CDR2 SASEGT. The V segment lost 6 bases and the J segment 2 bases; nucleotides outside the gene matches: 5. CDR3 region: CASSGTILTDTQYF. DNA for the CDR3: TGTGCCAGCAGCGGGACTATTCTCACAGATACGCAGTATTTT.

The chain couples TRBV18 to TRBJ2-5, with 11 bases identical to TRBD2. Germline CDR1 and CDR2: KGHSH and LQKENI. Trimming removed 3 bases from V and 5 bases from J; junction bases left unmatched: 5. This CDR3 is 15 amino acids long. The CDR3 coding sequence is TGTGCCAGCTCACCTCTAGCGGGAGGAAGGGAGACCCAGTACTTC. It yields the protein CASSPLAGGRETQYF.

This chain joins TRBV2 and TRBJ2-3; TRBD1 agrees at 7 bases. From germline, CDR1 is SNHLY and CDR2 FYNNEI. This CDR3 has 14 residues. The trim removed 6 bases at V and 6 bases at J, leaving 9 bases unmatched. The CDR3 coding sequence is TGTGCCAGCAGGAGGACAGGCGGATCTGATACGCAGTATTTT. This encodes CASRRTGGSDTQYF.

The gene calls are TRBV6-1 and TRBJ2-7, with TRBD2 matching 8 bases. V dropped 6 bases and J dropped 1; count of bases not matched to a gene: 8. There are 15 residues in the CDR3. Germline V gives CDR1 MNHNS, CDR2 SASEGT. The CDR3 reads CASRSEAGVSYEQYF. CDR3 nucleotide sequence: TGTGCCAGCAGGTCAGAAGCGGGAGTATCCTACGAGCAGTACTTC.

This chain links TRBV6-1 with TRBJ2-7; 15 nucleotides match TRBD2. The CDR3 spans 14 residues. Trimming cost V 7 bases and J 10 bases; bases outside gene matches: 8. Germline V gene sequence: CDR1 MNHNS, CDR2 SASEGT. CDR3 in amino acids: CASTLGLAGGPQYF. CDR3 DNA: TGTGCCAGCACCCTGGGACTAGCGGGAGGACCCCAGTACTTC.

This clone was seen a single time. The chain couples TRBV6-4 to TRBJ2-3; 12 bases align to TRBD2. Losses at the gene ends were 7 bases for V and 3 bases for J; bases not matched to a gene: 5. CDR3 length: 15 residues. Germline values: CDR1 MRHNA, CDR2 SNTAGT. CDR3 amino acids: CASKLAGGPTDTQYF. In DNA, the CDR3 is TGTGCCAGCAAGCTAGCGGGGGGGCCGACAGATACGCAGTATTTT.

The chain recombines TRBV6-5 with TRBJ2-5; perhaps TRBD2 as D (6 bases). Trimming stripped 2 bases from V and 4 bases from J, with 8 bases between. CDR1 is MNHEY and CDR2 is SVGAGI in the germline V gene. This CDR3 spans 13 amino acids. For the CDR3, the DNA is TGTGCCAGCAGTTACGGGAGGACAGAGACCCAGTACTTC. Translating gives CASSYGRTETQYF.

The rearrangement links TRBV5-5 to TRBJ2-7; D possibly corresponds to TRBD1 (5 bases). The CDR3 consists of 15 residues. Germline loops: CDR1 SGHKS, CDR2 YYEKEE (reference sequence). Trimming removed 2 bases from V and 0 bases from J, with 12 bases in between. DNA for the CDR3: TGTGCCAGCAGCTTTGCAGGGTCGATCTCCTACGAGCAGTACTTC. It translates to CASSFAGSISYEQYF.

This clone has only a few counts. In DNA, the CDR3 is TGTGCCAGCAGCCCCTCGCGGGGGGGCACAGATACGCAGTATTTT. Translation: CASSPSRGGTDTQYF. The V gene is TRBV5-4, the J gene TRBJ2-3; 8 bases are a match to TRBD2. Unmatched junction bases numbered 5, after V lost 4 bases and J lost 1 base. The CDR3 sequence is 15 residues long. Germline CDR1 reads SGHNT; CDR2 reads YYREEE (reference sequence).

This clone appeared a single time. The CDR3 sequence is CASSYTSGAEQYF. In DNA form, the CDR3 reads TGTGCCAGCAGCTATACTAGCGGAGCGGAGCAGTACTTC. V and J are TRBV11-3 and TRBJ2-7; 8 positions match TRBD2. The germline V gene encodes CDR1 SGHNT and CDR2 YENEEA. V was clipped by 4 bases and J by 7 bases; unmatched bases: 6. The CDR3 runs to 13 residues.

This sequence joins TRBV30 and TRBJ2-3, with 13 bases lining up with TRBD2. The CDR3 extends over 15 amino acids. The germline V gene encodes CDR1 GTSNPN and CDR2 SVGIG (reference sequence). V trimming: 5 bases; J trimming: 2 bases; junction bases outside the gene matches: 4. CDR3: CAWGGLAGNTDTQYF. The CDR3 DNA follows: TGTGCCTGGGGGGGACTAGCGGGGAACACAGATACGCAGTATTTT.

The genes are TRBV19 and TRBJ2-6; 7 positions agree with TRBD2. This CDR3 spans 15 amino acids. Germline V lookup: CDR1 LNHDA, CDR2 SQIVND (reference sequence). Germline trimming cut 5 bases from V and 1 base from J; bases unmatched to any gene: 2. Written as DNA, the CDR3 is TGTGCCAGTAGTCCGGGGGGTTCTGGGGCCAACGTCCTGACTTTC. It translates to CASSPGGSGANVLTF.

This chain links TRBV9 with TRBJ2-7; D remains ambiguous. V was clipped by 0 bases and J by 6 bases, with 16 bases between them. Germline CDR1 SGDLS, CDR2 YYNGEE. There are 15 residues in the CDR3. This CDR3 reads CASSVGPMGLVEQYF. The DNA of the CDR3 is TGTGCCAGCAGCGTAGGCCCAATGGGCCTGGTCGAGCAGTACTTC.

This clone has a handful of counts. The rearrangement links TRBV11-2 to TRBJ1-1; weak D call: TRBD1 (5 bases). V lost 5 bases, J lost 4 bases, and 8 bases lay in between. The CDR3 has 12 residues. CDR1 and CDR2 from the germline V gene are SGHAT and FQNNGV. The CDR3 is CASSRRGTEAFF. Written as DNA, the CDR3 is TGTGCCAGCAGCCGGAGGGGCACTGAAGCTTTCTTT.